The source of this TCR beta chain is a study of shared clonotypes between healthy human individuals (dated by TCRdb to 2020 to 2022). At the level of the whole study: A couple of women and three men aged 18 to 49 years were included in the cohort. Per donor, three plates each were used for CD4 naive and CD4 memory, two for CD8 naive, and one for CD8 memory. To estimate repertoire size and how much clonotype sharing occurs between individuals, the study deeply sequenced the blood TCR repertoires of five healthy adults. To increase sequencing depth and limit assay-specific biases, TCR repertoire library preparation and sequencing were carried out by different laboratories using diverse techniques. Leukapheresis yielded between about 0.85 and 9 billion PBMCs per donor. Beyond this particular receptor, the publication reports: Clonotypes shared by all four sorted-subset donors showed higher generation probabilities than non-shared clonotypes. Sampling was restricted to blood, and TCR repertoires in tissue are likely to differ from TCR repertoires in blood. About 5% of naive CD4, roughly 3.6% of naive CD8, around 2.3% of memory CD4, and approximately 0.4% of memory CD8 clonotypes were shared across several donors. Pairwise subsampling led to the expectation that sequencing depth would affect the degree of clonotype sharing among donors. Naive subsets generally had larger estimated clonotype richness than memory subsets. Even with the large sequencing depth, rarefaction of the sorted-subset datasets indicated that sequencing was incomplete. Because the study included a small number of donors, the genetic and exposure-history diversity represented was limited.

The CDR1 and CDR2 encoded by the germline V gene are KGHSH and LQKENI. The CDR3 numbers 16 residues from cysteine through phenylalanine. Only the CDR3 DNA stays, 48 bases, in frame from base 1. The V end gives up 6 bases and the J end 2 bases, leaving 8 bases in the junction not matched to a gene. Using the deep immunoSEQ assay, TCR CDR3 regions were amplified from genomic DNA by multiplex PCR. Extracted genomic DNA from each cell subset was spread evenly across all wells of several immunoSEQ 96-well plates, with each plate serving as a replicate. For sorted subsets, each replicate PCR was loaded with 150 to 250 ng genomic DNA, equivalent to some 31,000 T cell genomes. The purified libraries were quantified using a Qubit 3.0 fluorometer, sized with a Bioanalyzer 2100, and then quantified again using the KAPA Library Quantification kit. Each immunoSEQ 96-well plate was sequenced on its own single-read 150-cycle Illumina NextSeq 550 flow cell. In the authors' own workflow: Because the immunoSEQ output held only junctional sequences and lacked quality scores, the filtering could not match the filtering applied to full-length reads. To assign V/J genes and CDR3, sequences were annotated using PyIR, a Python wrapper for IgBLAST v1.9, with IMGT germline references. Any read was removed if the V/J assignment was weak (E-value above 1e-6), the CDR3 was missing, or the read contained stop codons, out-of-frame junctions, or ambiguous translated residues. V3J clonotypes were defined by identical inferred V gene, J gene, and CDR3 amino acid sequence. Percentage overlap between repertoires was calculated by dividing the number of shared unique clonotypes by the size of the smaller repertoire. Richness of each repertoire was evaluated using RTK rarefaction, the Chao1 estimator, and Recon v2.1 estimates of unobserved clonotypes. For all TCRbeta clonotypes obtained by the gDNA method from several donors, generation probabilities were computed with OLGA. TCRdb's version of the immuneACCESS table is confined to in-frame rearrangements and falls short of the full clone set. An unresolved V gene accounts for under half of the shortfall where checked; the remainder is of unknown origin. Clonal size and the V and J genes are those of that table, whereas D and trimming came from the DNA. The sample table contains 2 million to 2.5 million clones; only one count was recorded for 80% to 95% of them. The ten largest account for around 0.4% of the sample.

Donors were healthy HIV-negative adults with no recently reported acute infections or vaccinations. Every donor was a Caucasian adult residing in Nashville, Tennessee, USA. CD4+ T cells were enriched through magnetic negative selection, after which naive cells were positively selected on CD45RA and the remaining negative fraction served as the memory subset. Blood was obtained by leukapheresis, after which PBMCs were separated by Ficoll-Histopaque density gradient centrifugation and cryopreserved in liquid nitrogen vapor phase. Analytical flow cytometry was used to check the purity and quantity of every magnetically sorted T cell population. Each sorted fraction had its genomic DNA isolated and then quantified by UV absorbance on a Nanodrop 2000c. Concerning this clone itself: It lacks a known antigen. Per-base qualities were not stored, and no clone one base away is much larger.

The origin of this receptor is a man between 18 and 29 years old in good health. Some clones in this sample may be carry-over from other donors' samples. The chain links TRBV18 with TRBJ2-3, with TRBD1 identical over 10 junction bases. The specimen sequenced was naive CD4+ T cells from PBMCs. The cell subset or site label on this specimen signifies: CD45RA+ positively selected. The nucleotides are TGTGCCAGCTCCGGACCGGGACAGGGGAACACAGATACGCAGTATTTT. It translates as CASSGPGQGNTDTQYF.